Below, 13 T cell receptor beta chains from the same sample are listed, as sequenced in a study of blood T cell repertoires in COVID-19. The method was immunoSEQ multiplex PCR; TCRdb's version includes in-frame clones alone and lacks a portion of them. This table has roughly 250,000 clones, more than 70% appearing once. The specimen was PBMCs or T cells enriched from blood (not recorded which). These receptors originate from a middle-aged woman with acute COVID-19.

The J gene is TRBJ1-4, the V gene TRBV7-9; D may be TRBD1 (5 bases). V dropped 3 bases and J dropped 8 bases, with 10 bases sitting between them. The CDR3 has 13 amino acids. The germline V gene has CDR1 SEHNR and CDR2 FQNEAQ (reference sequence). The CDR3 protein is CASSLGPQEKLFF. CDR3 coding DNA: TGTGCCAGCAGCTTGGGGCCCCAAGAAAAACTGTTTTTT.

The chain recombines TRBV6-1 with TRBJ1-6; D not resolved. Germline lookup yields CDR1 MNHNS and CDR2 SASEGT. V was pared by 2 bases and J by 8 bases, with 4 bases between. CDR3 length equals 12 residues. CDR3 in amino acids: CASSEIDSPLHF. The DNA for the CDR3 is TGTGCCAGCAGTGAAATAGATTCACCCCTCCACTTT.

V gene TRBV11-2 combines with J gene TRBJ2-3, with D perhaps TRBD1 (6 bases). This CDR3 has 12 residues. From germline, CDR1 is SGHAT and CDR2 FQNNGV. Trimming stripped 8 bases from V and 2 bases from J, with 8 bases between. Written as DNA, the CDR3 is TGTGCCAGCTTGGGGGCCACAGATACGCAGTATTTT. It is translated as CASLGATDTQYF.

The chain carries TRBV28 and TRBJ1-2, with D unresolved. The CDR3 loop spans 13 amino acids. The V end lost 10 bases, the J end lost 2 bases, and 14 bases lay between the germline ends. CDR1 is MDHEN, CDR2 SYDVKM, per germline. CDR3 nucleotide sequence: TGTGCCACTTCAGAGGGTAGAAACTATGGCTACACCTTC. Translation gives CATSEGRNYGYTF.

The chain recombines TRBV5-4 with TRBJ2-1; 8 nucleotides agree with TRBD2. There are 16 residues in the CDR3. Germline CDR1 is SGHNT and CDR2 is YYREEE (reference sequence). The J segment lost 8 bases and the V segment lost 1 base, leaving 11 bases of the junction unmatched. CDR3 bases: TGTGCCAGCAGCTTGTGGTCGAGACTAGCGTCCCATGAGCAGTTCTTC. Its translation: CASSLWSRLASHEQFF. The whole variable domain, remainder taken from reference TRBV5-4 and TRBJ2-1, is ETGVTQSPTHLIKTRGQQVTLRCSSQSGHNTVSWYQQALGQGPQFIFQYYREEENGRGNFPPRFSGLQFPNYSSELNVNALELDDSALYLCASSLWSRLASHEQFFGPGTRLTVL.

This chain uses TRBV24-1 with TRBJ1-3, with a possible D match to TRBD1 (6 bases). V shed 4 bases and J shed 3 bases, with 9 bases lying between them. Germline V gene sequence: CDR1 KGHDR, CDR2 SFDVKD. The CDR3 spans 14 residues. The DNA for the CDR3 is TGTGCCACCAGTGACCAGGGGAGTGGAAACACCATATATTTT. Residues: CATSDQGSGNTIYF.

The chain employs TRBV19 and TRBJ1-2, with 7 nucleotides matching TRBD1. The CDR3 totals 14 residues. Per the germline V gene, CDR1 is LNHDA and CDR2 is SQIVND (reference sequence). J lost 3 bases, V lost 3 bases, and 4 bases had no gene match. The CDR3 sequence: CASSILGTDYGYTF. The CDR3 DNA sequence: TGTGCCAGTAGTATCTTAGGGACAGACTATGGCTACACCTTC.

The rearrangement uses TRBV4-1 and TRBJ1-6, with unresolved D. Germline V CDR1 and CDR2: MGHRA, YSYEKL. The CDR3 extends over 18 amino acids. Trimming removed 1 base from V and 0 bases from J, with 13 bases in between. The chain's CDR3 is CASSQAPLESSYNSPLHF. The CDR3 DNA follows: TGCGCCAGCAGCCAAGCCCCCTTGGAGAGCTCCTATAATTCACCCCTCCACTTT.

This sequence joins TRBV24-1 and TRBJ2-5, with 10 bases matching TRBD2. V lost 3 bases and J lost 5; bases outside the gene matches: 5. The CDR3 contains 15 residues. Germline V gene sequence: CDR1 KGHDR, CDR2 SFDVKD. This chain's CDR3 is CATSDASGSDETQYF. CDR3 DNA sequence: TGTGCCACCAGTGATGCTAGCGGGAGTGATGAGACCCAGTACTTC.

In DNA form, the CDR3 reads TGTGCCAGCAGCCCGGGACAGCCGAATCAGCCCCAGCATTTT. Residues: CASSPGQPNQPQHF. The chain is built from TRBV9 and TRBJ1-5, with TRBD1 identical over 7 bases. Per the germline V gene, CDR1 is SGDLS and CDR2 is YYNGEE. The CDR3 loop spans 14 amino acids. Losses at the gene ends were 4 bases for V and 4 bases for J; bases not matched to a gene: 5. Together with reference TRBV9 and TRBJ1-5, the CDR3 gives the full variable domain: DSGVTQTPKHLITATGQRVTLRCSPRSGDLSVYWYQQSLDQGLQFLIQYYNGEERAKGNILERFSAQQFPDLHSELNLSSLELGDSALYFCASSPGQPNQPQHFGDGTRLSIL.

The V call is TRBV30, the J call TRBJ1-1; D uncertain. CDR3 length: 14 amino acids. V lost 4 bases, J lost 1 base, and 13 bases lay in between. Germline V gives CDR1 GTSNPN, CDR2 SVGIG (reference sequence). The DNA for the CDR3 is TGTGCCTGGAAGTTCAGGAATAGGAACACTGAAGCTTTCTTT. Protein product: CAWKFRNRNTEAFF. Variable domain in full (rest from reference TRBV30 and TRBJ1-1): SQTIHQWPATLVQPVGSPLSLECTVEGTSNPNLYWYRQAAGRGLQLLFYSVGIGQISSEVPQNLSASRPQDRQFILSSKKLLLSDSGFYLCAWKFRNRNTEAFFGQGTRLTVV.

The chain couples TRBV12-5 to TRBJ2-2; the match to TRBD1 covers 8 bases. The germline CDR1 and CDR2 sequences are LGHNT and FRNRAP. The CDR3 loop spans 19 amino acids. The trim removed 3 bases at V and 1 base at J, leaving 13 bases unmatched. In DNA, the CDR3 is TGTGCTAGTGGTTTACCGTTTTTCCCGGGACAGGTGAACACCGGGGAGCTGTTTTTT. Translated, it gives CASGLPFFPGQVNTGELFF.

The V and J genes are TRBV27 and TRBJ2-1, with a tentative D call TRBD2 (6 bases). The CDR3 has 17 amino acids. From germline, CDR1 is MNHEY and CDR2 SMNVEV (reference sequence). V was cut by 6 bases and J by 6 bases, with 24 bases left in between. CDR3 bases: TGTGCCAGCAGCCTTAAAGGTGCGGGAACCCTCCCCAATGAGCAGTTCTTC. This sequence encodes CASSLKGAGTLPNEQFF.